This entry lists 25 T cell receptor beta chains sequenced from one sample in a study of T cells in Graves' hyperthyroidism and ophthalmopathy. RNA transcripts were the template for amplifying TCR beta CDR3 regions. A set of HTBI primers served as the primers for a first-round RT-PCR of the TCR CDR3. TCRdb called the multiplex PCR reads again in MiXCR, with one record for every CDR3 protein. The data hold approximately 560,000 distinct CDR3 sequences, with around a sixth observed a single time. The sample comprised blood. The receptors shown here come from a young woman with Graves' hyperthyroidism.

This clonotype has just a few counts. The CDR3 DNA reads as TGTGCCAGCAGCTTAGCAGCGGGGAAGGACTATGGCTACACCTTC. It translates to CASSLAAGKDYGYTF. V is TRBV7-9 and J is TRBJ1-2; D unresolved. This CDR3 is 15 amino acids long. Germline V gene lookup returns CDR1 SEHNR and CDR2 FQNEAQ (reference sequence). Trimming took off 0 bases at V and 3 bases at J, with 11 bases between the two ends.

The chain employs TRBV7-6 and TRBJ1-1, with D hard to call. V lost 5 bases and J 1 base, leaving 8 bases between the germline ends. CDR1 SGHVS and CDR2 FNYEAQ come from the germline V gene. The CDR3 totals 13 residues. CDR3 bases: TGTGCCAGCAGCACATCTAAGAACACTGAAGCTTTCTTT. It codes for CASSTSKNTEAFF. The whole variable domain, filled in from reference TRBV7-6 and TRBJ1-1, reads GAGVSQSPRYKVTKRGQDVALRCDPISGHVSLYWYRQALGQGPEFLTYFNYEAQQDKSGLPNDRFSAERPEGSISTLTIQRTEQRDSAMYRCASSTSKNTEAFFGQGTRLTVV.

This clonotype showed up just a few times. V and J are TRBV20-1 and TRBJ2-1, with TRBD1 identical over 9 bases. Germline trimming cut 1 base from V and 4 bases from J; bases unmatched to any gene: 2. The CDR3 sequence is 14 residues long. The germline gives CDR1 DFQATT, CDR2 SNEGSKA (reference sequence). The CDR3 DNA is TGCAGTGCTAGAGGGGACAGGGTGTACAATGAGCAGTTCTTC. Translating it yields CSARGDRVYNEQFF.

This clonotype was counted many times. The chain joins TRBV13 to TRBJ2-7; 8 nucleotides match TRBD2. V lost 5 bases, J lost 4 bases, and 7 bases stayed unmatched. Germline values: CDR1 PRHDT, CDR2 FYEKMQ (reference sequence). The CDR3 extends over 14 amino acids. As DNA, the CDR3 is TGTGCCAGCAGCCCGGGACTAGGTTTGTACGAGCAGTACTTC. It encodes CASSPGLGLYEQYF.

Details on this clonotype: One end of the junction is discordant with germline, which a read error may explain. V usage is TRBV30 and J usage is TRBJ2-7; 7 bases align to TRBD1. The CDR3 totals 13 residues. Germline V gene sequence: CDR1 GTSNPN, CDR2 SVGIG (reference sequence). Written as DNA, the CDR3 is TGTGCCTGGTGTACAGGGGTGACCTACGAGCAGTATTTC. Its translation: CAWCTGVTYEQYF.

The DNA for the CDR3 is TGTGCCAGCAGCTTATTACGTAGAGGGGGCGATGAGCAGTTCTTC. Protein: CASSLLRRGGDEQFF. The gene calls are TRBV7-3 and TRBJ2-1; 7 bases agree with TRBD1. Germline V gene lookup returns CDR1 SGHTA and CDR2 FQGTGA. The trim removed 2 bases at V and 8 bases at J, leaving 9 bases unmatched. The CDR3 is 15 amino acids. Full variable domain (rest looked up from reference TRBV7-3 and TRBJ2-1): GAGVSQTPSNKVTEKGKYVELRCDPISGHTALYWYRQSLGQGPEFLIYFQGTGAADDSGLPNDRFFAVRPEGSVSTLKIQRTERGDSAVYLCASSLLRRGGDEQFFGPGTRLTVL.

Worth noting for this clonotype: With a much larger clone just one base away, this may be a read error. The chain links TRBV20-1 to TRBJ2-3, with D unresolved. The CDR3 totals 11 residues. Germline-derived CDR1 and CDR2 are DFQATT and SNEGSKA (reference sequence). This CDR3 reads CSAKGTDPQYF. The CDR3 DNA reads as TGCAGTGCTAAAGGCACAGATCCGCAGTATTTT.

This clonotype showed up many times. The rearrangement joins TRBV2 to TRBJ1-5, with 7 bases matching TRBD1. Germline V gene sequence: CDR1 SNHLY, CDR2 FYNNEI. The CDR3 has 15 residues. The V and J ends lost 7 bases and 4 bases, in that order; junction bases with no gene match: 10. The chain's CDR3 is CASMATGVENQPQHF. CDR3 sequence (DNA): TGTGCCAGCATGGCTACAGGGGTAGAAAATCAGCCCCAGCATTTT.

The table lists this clonotype with a count of one. This sequence joins TRBV2 and TRBJ1-5, with TRBD1 identical over 10 bases. With 5 bases clipped from V and 2 bases from J, the junction kept 6 bases outside the gene matches. The CDR3 loop spans 16 amino acids. The germline V gene encodes CDR1 SNHLY and CDR2 FYNNEI. This chain's CDR3 is CASSRIGTGGNQPQHF. DNA of the CDR3: TGTGCCAGCAGTCGAATCGGGACAGGGGGCAATCAGCCCCAGCATTTT.

At least ten counts were recorded for this clonotype. This chain uses TRBV18 with TRBJ1-2; D is possibly TRBD1 (6 bases). CDR3 size: 15 residues. V lost 0 bases, J lost 4 bases, and 12 bases lay in between. CDR1 KGHSH and CDR2 LQKENI come from the germline V gene. DNA for the CDR3: TGTGCCAGCTCACCACCCACAGGGAACGGCTATGGCTACACCTTC. This sequence encodes CASSPPTGNGYGYTF.

The rearrangement joins TRBV18 to TRBJ1-6, with D unresolved. V shed 3 bases and J shed 6 bases, with 12 bases lying between them. The CDR3 spans 15 residues. In germline, CDR1 is KGHSH, CDR2 LQKENI. The CDR3 is CASSPIEGSNSPLHF. DNA of the CDR3: TGTGCCAGCTCACCCATTGAGGGAAGTAATTCACCCCTCCACTTT.

At least ten counts were recorded for this clonotype. This rearrangement joins TRBV6-1 to TRBJ1-1; D ambiguous. There are 15 residues in the CDR3. The V gene lost 0 bases and the J gene lost 4 bases, with 12 bases spanning the gap. Looked up from germline, CDR1 is MNHNS and CDR2 is SASEGT. CDR3 amino acids: CASSEALGLGTEAFF. CDR3 DNA: TGTGCCAGCAGTGAAGCATTAGGGTTAGGCACTGAAGCTTTCTTT.

This clonotype has at least ten counts. The V gene is TRBV20-1, the J gene TRBJ2-1, with 14 bases lining up with TRBD2. This CDR3 contains 17 residues. The ends lost 5 bases at V and 5 bases at J; junction bases unmatched: 11. CDR1 is DFQATT and CDR2 is SNEGSKA in the germline V gene (reference sequence). The CDR3 region has the DNA TGCAGTGCTGGGAGGACTAGCGGGAGGTTTTTGAACAATGAGCAGTTCTTC. Translation gives CSAGRTSGRFLNNEQFF.

A few counts support this clonotype. The chain links TRBV20-1 to TRBJ2-4; the D is unclear. V dropped 1 base and J dropped 6 bases, with 10 bases sitting between them. This CDR3 comprises 13 residues. CDR1 and CDR2 (germline): DFQATT, SNEGSKA (reference sequence). This CDR3 reads CSARAPLGNIQYF. Written as DNA, the CDR3 is TGCAGTGCTAGAGCCCCGCTTGGAAACATTCAGTACTTC.

In regard to this clonotype: With a much larger clone just one base away, this may be a read error. V usage is TRBV11-2 and J usage is TRBJ2-7, with no clear D. This CDR3 spans 13 amino acids. The germline V gene encodes CDR1 SGHAT and CDR2 FQNNGV. V lost 5 bases and J lost 2, with 10 bases in between. The CDR3 DNA sequence: TGTGCCAGCAGCAGCGACTTCACCTACGAGCAGTACTTC. Protein product: CASSSDFTYEQYF. Full variable domain (outside the CDR3, taken from reference TRBV11-2 and TRBJ2-7): EAGVAQSPRYKIIEKRQSVAFWCNPISGHATLYWYQQILGQGPKLLIQFQNNGVVDDSQLPKDRFSAERLKGVDSTLKIQPAKLEDSAVYLCASSSDFTYEQYFGPGTRLTVT.

As regards this clonotype: A read error may explain this, as a much larger clone is one base away. The V gene is TRBV2, the J gene TRBJ2-1, with D unresolved. Between the trimmed V and J ends, which lost 7 bases and 6 bases, there was a span of 13 bases. Germline V lookup: CDR1 SNHLY, CDR2 FYNNEI. There are 13 residues in the CDR3. CDR3: CASKAMGCNEQFF. CDR3 coding DNA: TGTGCCAGCAAAGCAATGGGCTGCAATGAGCAGTTCTTC.

This clonotype was counted at least ten times. The rearrangement joins TRBV6-2 or TRBV6-3 to TRBJ2-7; TRBD2 aligns across 12 bases. Germline CDR1 and CDR2: MNHEY and SVGEGT. This CDR3 has 15 residues. The V and J ends lost 6 bases and 4 bases, in that order; junction bases with no gene match: 7. As DNA, the CDR3 is TGTGCCAGCAGAATGCTAGCGGGAGGGCCGTACGAGCAGTACTTC. Its translation: CASRMLAGGPYEQYF.

This clonotype was counted at least ten times. This chain's CDR3 is CASASGSYEQYF. CDR3 bases: TGCGCCAGCGCCAGCGGGAGCTACGAGCAGTACTTC. V usage is TRBV10-2 and J usage is TRBJ2-7; 8 bases are shared with TRBD2. Germline-derived CDR1 and CDR2 are WSHSY and SAAADI. The CDR3 sequence is 12 residues long. The trim removed 8 bases at V and 3 bases at J, leaving 3 bases unmatched.

This sequence joins TRBV18 and TRBJ1-1; 9 bases map to TRBD1. CDR1 and CDR2 (germline): KGHSH, LQKENI. This CDR3 region has 14 residues. Unmatched junction bases numbered 3, after V lost 3 bases and J lost 4 bases. DNA for the CDR3: TGTGCCAGCTCACCGGGACAGGGATCCACTGAAGCTTTCTTT. Translation gives CASSPGQGSTEAFF.

A remark on this clonotype: A single base separates this from a much larger clone, so it may be a read error. This rearrangement joins TRBV28 to TRBJ1-5; D remains unclear. The CDR3 is 15 residues long. CDR1 and CDR2 from the germline V gene are MDHEN and SYDVKM. DNA for the CDR3: TGTGCCAGCAGCACCCGACCTACTCCCAATCAGCTCCAGCATTTT. Translated, it gives CASSTRPTPNQLQHF.

As DNA, the CDR3 is TGTGCCAGCTCACCAGGCGGGTCGGGGGGCGCGTCGGTCACTGAAGCTTTCTTT. Protein sequence: CASSPGGSGGASVTEAFF. The J gene is TRBJ1-1, the V gene TRBV18; D perhaps matches TRBD1 (6 bases). The CDR3 spans 18 residues. V lost 2 bases and J lost 4, with 23 bases in between. Germline assignment: CDR1 KGHSH and CDR2 LQKENI.

Comments on this clonotype: This may be a read error, as it is one base from a much larger clone. The J gene is TRBJ1-5, the V gene TRBV12-3 or TRBV12-4; weak D call: TRBD1 (6 bases). V lost 4 bases and J lost 2, with 12 bases in between. The CDR3 spans 15 residues. The CDR3 loop reads CASSSRGRGNQPQHF. CDR3 DNA sequence: TGTGCCAGCAGTTCCAGGGGACGAGGCAATCAGCCCCAGCATTTT.

The chain employs TRBV27 and TRBJ2-7, with unresolved D. Looked up from germline, CDR1 is MNHEY and CDR2 is SMNVEV (reference sequence). The CDR3 is 14 residues long. V gave up 0 bases and J gave up 3 bases, with 9 bases separating them. The CDR3 sequence: CASSLSGPNYEQYF. The DNA of the CDR3 is TGTGCCAGCAGTTTATCCGGGCCGAACTACGAGCAGTACTTC.

This clonotype appeared many times. The rearrangement uses TRBV12-3 or TRBV12-4 and TRBJ2-7; weak D call: TRBD1 (6 bases). This CDR3 region has 14 residues. The V end was cut by 5 bases, the J end by 2 bases, with 13 bases between. The CDR3 sequence: CASSGTRKAYEQYF. The CDR3 DNA sequence: TGTGCCAGCAGTGGGACAAGGAAGGCCTACGAGCAGTACTTC.

This clonotype has a count of ten or more. The V call is TRBV20-1, the J call TRBJ2-7; 9 bases map to TRBD1. Germline loops: CDR1 DFQATT, CDR2 SNEGSKA (reference sequence). The CDR3 loop spans 16 amino acids. Trimming at V came to 3 bases and at J to 4 bases, leaving 13 bases not matched to a gene. CDR3 sequence reads: CSASGPRTGASYEQYF. CDR3 DNA sequence: TGCAGTGCTAGTGGCCCCAGGACAGGGGCTTCGTACGAGCAGTACTTC.